The sequence of this T cell receptor (beta chain) was determined in a study of OX40 agonist ivuxolimab in advanced cancers. Background for the entire study: The costimulatory receptor OX40 (CD134) was targeted by ivuxolimab, a fully human IgG2 agonistic monoclonal antibody. Intravenous ivuxolimab was administered to patients every 2 weeks at six dose levels: 0.01, 0.1, 0.3, 1.5, 3 and 10 mg/kg. Among the approximately 50 dose-escalation patients, around 19 had hepatocellular carcinoma, approximately 15 melanoma, 9 renal cell carcinoma and 9 head and neck cancer. In the dose-escalation cohort, around four fifths of patients were male, and the mean age was 60 years with a range of roughly 20 to 79. Patients were allowed to have had prior anti-PD-1, anti-PD-L1 or anti-CTLA-4 therapy, and roughly two fifths of the dose-escalation patients had been treated with checkpoint inhibitors. Three dose-escalation patients achieved partial responses, one with hepatocellular carcinoma and two with cutaneous melanoma. Peripheral TCRbeta sequencing aimed to test whether ivuxolimab altered TCR sequence diversity and caused clonal T-cell expansion. The paper covers the monotherapy dose-escalation part of the phase I ivuxolimab trial, which included N of about 50 patients. Overall study results and their limits: After ivuxolimab, CD8+ T cells had more expanded clones than CD4+ T cells on average. The antigen specificity of the peripheral T cells that underwent clonal expansion was not determined. Partial responders in the 0.1-3.0 mg/kg groups had among the lowest normalized peripheral clonal expansion, especially among CD8+ T cells. At doses of 0.1 to 3.0 mg/kg, clonal expansion of both CD4+ and CD8+ T cells in blood was seen between baseline and week 6. Low levels of normalized T-cell clonal expansion were also seen in some nonresponding patients.

Comments on this clone: This receptor's antigen is unknown. Per-base qualities were not stored, and no clone one base away is much larger.

V ends up 3 bases short and J 8 bases short, with an unmatched junction base count of 9. Counted from cysteine to phenylalanine, this CDR3 has 14 amino acids. Of the read, only the CDR3 DNA is kept; its 42 bases are in frame from base 1. Sequences KGHSH (CDR1) and LQKENI (CDR2) are obtained from the germline V gene. The trial excluded patients who had a history of autoimmune disease or who were on systemic immunosuppression. Peripheral blood for TCR sequencing was collected from all dose cohorts at baseline, on cycle 4 day 1, and on cycle 7 day 1. The samples were taken from a phase I, first-in-human, multicenter, open-label dose-escalation trial of ivuxolimab. Adults with locally advanced or metastatic melanoma, renal cell carcinoma, hepatocellular carcinoma or head and neck squamous cell carcinoma were enrolled in the trial. Before TCR sequencing, CD4+ and CD8+ T cells were separately sorted from peripheral blood.

Genomic DNA was isolated from the sorted cells so that the TCRbeta CDR3 region could be sequenced. The immunoSEQ Assay was used for sequencing of TCRbeta CDR3 regions. TCRdb took over this immuneACCESS table, retaining in-frame rearrangements with V and J assigned. Such tables are incomplete; in checked studies, under half of the missing clones stem from an unresolved V gene, and the remainder is unexplained. In all, the sample holds some 100,000 clones, and 80% to 85% of those were seen once. The top ten hold around 1.1% of the sample. The TCR comes from an adult with an advanced solid tumor such as melanoma, head and neck, liver or kidney cancer. The sequences come from CD4+ or CD8+ T cells sorted from blood, collected in a trial of the OX40 agonist ivuxolimab. Recombination linked TRBV18 to TRBJ1-2; 7 central bases correspond to TRBD1. The CDR3 sequence is CASSPPDRAGGYTF. Here is the DNA: TGTGCCAGCTCACCCCCAGACAGGGCGGGGGGCTACACCTTC.